The present TCR beta chain was sequenced within a study of response to subunit inactivated influenza vaccine. Findings and caveats of the study: Authors suggested few new T cells are recruited by each seasonal influenza vaccination.

The CDR3 contains 13 residues. V was pared by 6 bases and J by 8 bases, with 14 bases between. This clonotype was detected a few times. Its antigen remains unknown. TCRdb re-derived calls from the RT-PCR reads in MiXCR, one entry per CDR3 protein. This table has about 530,000 distinct CDR3 sequences, about an eighth appearing once. This clonotype was sampled from a middle-aged man who received an inactivated influenza vaccine. This material consisted of PBMCs from blood, taken on the day of vaccination. The genes are TRBV12-3 or TRBV12-4 and TRBJ2-1, with a weak D call TRBD2 (7 bases). This chain's CDR3 is CASRDGGGDEQFF. CDR3 DNA sequence: TGTGCCAGCAGGGATGGGGGGGGCGATGAGCAGTTCTTC.